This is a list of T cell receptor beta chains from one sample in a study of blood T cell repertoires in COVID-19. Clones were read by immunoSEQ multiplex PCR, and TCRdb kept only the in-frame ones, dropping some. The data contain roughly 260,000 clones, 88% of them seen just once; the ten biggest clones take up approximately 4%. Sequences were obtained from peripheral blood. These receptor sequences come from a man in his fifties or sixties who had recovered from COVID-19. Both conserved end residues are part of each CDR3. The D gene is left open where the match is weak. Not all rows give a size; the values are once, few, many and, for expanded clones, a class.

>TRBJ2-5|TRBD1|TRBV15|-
TGTGCCACCAGCGGACGGACAGGCCAAGAGACCCAGTACTTC
CATSGRTGQETQYF
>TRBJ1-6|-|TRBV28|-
TGTGCCAGCGTTTCACAGGGAAATAATTCACCCCTCCACTTT
CASVSQGNNSPLHF
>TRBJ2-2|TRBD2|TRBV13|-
TGTGCCAGCAGCCCCGGAAGCGGACTAGCGGGGCTCTCCGGGGCGGGGGAGCTGTTTTTT
CASSPGSGLAGLSGAGELFF
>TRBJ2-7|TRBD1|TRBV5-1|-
TGCGCCAGCAGCTTGTCGCCGGGACAGGGGGCCTACGAGCAGTACTTC
CASSLSPGQGAYEQYF
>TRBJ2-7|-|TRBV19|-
TGTGCCAGTAGTATACTCTCGAGGGATCGCTACGAGCAGTACTTC
CASSILSRDRYEQYF
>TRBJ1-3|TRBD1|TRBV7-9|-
TGTGCCAGCAGCTTAACACAGGGGGCCACCATATATTTT
CASSLTQGATIYF
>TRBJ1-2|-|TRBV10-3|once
TGTGCCATCAGTGAGTCGACAGCCAACTATGGCTACACCTTC
CAISESTANYGYTF
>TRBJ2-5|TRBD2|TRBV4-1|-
TGCGCCAGCAGCGCCGGTGTTAGCGGGATAGCAGAGACCCAGTACTTC
CASSAGVSGIAETQYF
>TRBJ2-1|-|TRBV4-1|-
TGCGCCAGCAGCCAGGAGATTGTGGTGCCCTCCTACAATGAGCAGTTCTTC
CASSQEIVVPSYNEQFF
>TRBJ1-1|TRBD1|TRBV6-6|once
TGTGCCAGCAGCATAGGGGGACAGCCTGAAGCTTTCTTT
CASSIGGQPEAFF
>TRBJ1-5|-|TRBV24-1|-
TGTGCCACCAGCCCCGGGGGGAACAGCAATCAGCCCCAGCATTTT
CATSPGGNSNQPQHF
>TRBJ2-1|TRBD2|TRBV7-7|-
TGTGCTAGCAGCCTCAGCCCGGTCGGGGGGGCCCTTGAGCAGTTCTTC
CASSLSPVGGALEQFF
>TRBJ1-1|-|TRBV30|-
TGTGCCTGGGGACTAAACACTGAAGCTTTCTTT
CAWGLNTEAFF
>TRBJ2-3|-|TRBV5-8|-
TGTGCCAGCAGCTTGGGGCGGTTGAGCACAGATACGCAGTATTTT
CASSLGRLSTDTQYF
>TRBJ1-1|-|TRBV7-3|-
TGTGCCAGCAGCTTGGTATGGGGGGCTGAAGCTTTCTTT
CASSLVWGAEAFF
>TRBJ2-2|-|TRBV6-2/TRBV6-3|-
TGTGCCAGCAGTTACGTAGGCAGGGGAAAGGCCGGGGAGCTGTTTTTT
CASSYVGRGKAGELFF
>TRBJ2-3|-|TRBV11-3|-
TGTGCCAGCAGCTTCGGACAAGGGGGGGCGCTTACCACAGATACGCAGTATTTT
CASSFGQGGALTTDTQYF